What follows are 2 T cell receptor beta chains derived from one specimen sequenced in a study of T cells in localized non-small cell lung cancer. Sequencing was performed with immunoSEQ multiplex PCR; in TCRdb, only in-frame clones are kept and a portion is missing. The sample shows about 1,400 clones, 24% of them seen only once. The sample was lung tumor tissue, taken before any cancer treatment. The receptors originated from a man aged 40-75 years with stage I squamous cell lung carcinoma.

The sample holds one count of this clone. The chain couples TRBV30 to TRBJ2-7; D might be TRBD2 (7 bases). V lost 2 bases, J lost 2 bases, and 13 bases lay in between. The CDR3 has 14 residues. CDR1 and CDR2 (germline): GTSNPN, SVGIG (reference sequence). The CDR3 DNA reads as TGTGCCTGGAGTATACCGGGGGGCCCCTACGAGCAGTACTTC. Protein product: CAWSIPGGPYEQYF. The full variable domain, its missing parts supplied by reference TRBV30 and TRBJ2-7, is SQTIHQWPATLVQPVGSPLSLECTVEGTSNPNLYWYRQAAGRGLQLLFYSVGIGQISSEVPQNLSASRPQDRQFILSSKKLLLSDSGFYLCAWSIPGGPYEQYFGPGTRLTVT.

This clone was seen only a few times. The rearrangement joins TRBV10-3 to TRBJ1-5; D gene uncertain. V lost 8 bases, J lost 0 bases, and 8 bases lay in between. The CDR3 contains 13 residues. The V gene's germline CDR1 is ENHRY and CDR2 SYGVKD. Here the CDR3 reads CAIGSDSNQPQHF. The CDR3, as DNA: TGTGCCATCGGCAGTGATAGCAATCAGCCCCAGCATTTT.